This T cell receptor beta chain was found in a study of radiation and T cells in renal cell carcinoma. The CDR3 spans 15 residues. V dropped 0 bases and J dropped 2 bases, with 9 bases sitting between them. Germline CDR1 reads LGHNA; CDR2 reads YNFKEQ. Study-level results: From baseline, blood top tumor clonotypes peaked at 2 weeks post-radiation. Without pretreatment biopsies, baseline tumor clonotype presence was undetermined.

The protocol was immunoSEQ multiplex PCR, while the TCRdb copy is restricted to in-frame clones and leaves out a portion. Of about 49,000 clones in the sample, roughly 80% were seen once. Comments on this clone: Its antigen is as yet unknown.

Noted time point: baseline pretreatment blood. Treatment here: 15 Gy SBRT to primary tumor, nephrectomy 4 weeks later. Serial blood draws occurred at baseline and 2 and 4 weeks post-SBRT. The tumor was a clear cell renal cell carcinoma. The specimen was blood, collected from a patient whose treatment included radiotherapy and nephrectomy. V and J are TRBV4-2 and TRBJ2-3, with D unresolved. The source of this sequence is a woman between 65 and 79 years old with renal cell carcinoma. In DNA, the CDR3 is TGTGCCAGCAGCCAAGACCCTAAATCCACAGATACGCAGTATTTT. It specifies CASSQDPKSTDTQYF.